This is a list of T cell receptor beta chains from one sample in a study of OX40 agonist ivuxolimab in advanced cancers. Profiled with immunoSEQ multiplex PCR; TCRdb holds only in-frame clones, not every one. This table holds more than 50,000 clones, roughly 80% found once. This specimen was CD4+ or CD8+ T cells sorted from blood, taken in a trial of the OX40 agonist ivuxolimab. These receptors all stem from an adult with an advanced solid tumor such as melanoma, head and neck, liver or kidney cancer. The CDR3 runs from the conserved cysteine through the conserved F or W. Each record gives: clone size, J gene, D gene, V gene, CDR3 protein, CDR3 DNA. A D gene is named only where the DNA matches it firmly. Clone size is not always given. Where it is, it says once, few, many or a class for expanded clones.

>once|TRBJ2-2|TRBD2|TRBV5-4
CASSLGLAVANTGELFF
TGTGCCAGCAGCTTGGGACTAGCGGTCGCGAACACCGGGGAGCTGTTTTTT
>-|TRBJ2-5|-|TRBV19
CASSATDSVLGAQETQYF
TGTGCCAGTAGTGCCACGGACAGCGTCTTAGGAGCCCAAGAGACCCAGTACTTC
>-|TRBJ2-4|-|TRBV2
CASSEAGDPFLAKNIQYF
TGTGCCAGCAGTGAAGCAGGGGACCCCTTTCTAGCCAAAAACATTCAGTACTTC
>-|TRBJ1-1|-|TRBV7-9
CASSLVAGTEAFF
TGTGCCAGCAGCTTAGTTGCTGGCACTGAAGCTTTCTTT
>-|TRBJ2-5|TRBD2|TRBV5-1
CASKTSGHGEETQYF
TGCGCCAGCAAGACTAGCGGCCATGGAGAGGAGACCCAGTACTTC
>-|TRBJ1-1|-|TRBV27
CASRPQQKNTEAFF
TGTGCCAGCAGGCCCCAACAGAAGAACACTGAAGCTTTCTTT
>-|TRBJ1-1|-|TRBV5-1
CASSSGQLNTEAFF
TGCGCCAGCAGCTCGGGACAATTGAACACTGAAGCTTTCTTT
>-|TRBJ1-1|-|TRBV14
CASSQDGSAGANTEAFF
TGTGCCAGCAGCCAAGATGGATCTGCAGGGGCCAACACTGAAGCTTTCTTT
>-|TRBJ1-1|-|TRBV6-5
CASREKMNTEAFF
TGTGCCAGCAGGGAAAAGATGAACACTGAAGCTTTCTTT
>-|TRBJ2-6|-|TRBV19
CASSQGLGANVLTF
TGTGCCAGTAGTCAGGGGCTCGGGGCCAACGTCCTGACTTTC
>-|TRBJ1-1|-|TRBV4-2
CASSQDIRMEAFF
TGTGCCAGCAGCCAAGATATTCGGATGGAAGCTTTCTTT
>-|TRBJ2-7|-|TRBV11-2
CASSPQYEQYF
TGTGCCAGCAGCCCTCAATACGAGCAGTACTTC
>-|TRBJ2-3|TRBD2|TRBV7-2
CASSSLAVQGTQYF
TGTGCCAGCAGCTCACTAGCGGTCCAGGGTACGCAGTATTTT
>-|TRBJ2-1|-|TRBV27
CASSPDRQSYNEQFF
TGTGCCAGCAGTCCCGACAGGCAATCCTACAATGAGCAGTTCTTC
>-|TRBJ2-1|-|TRBV2
CASTRSAYNEQFF
TGTGCCAGCACCCGCTCCGCCTACAATGAGCAGTTCTTC
>-|TRBJ2-4|TRBD1|TRBV2
CASSLTGGIRSIQYF
TGTGCCAGCAGTCTAACAGGGGGCATAAGATCCATTCAGTACTTC
>few|TRBJ2-7|-|TRBV21-1
CASSKRAPTYEQYF
TGTGCCAGCAGCAAAAGGGCGCCGACCTACGAGCAGTACTTC
>few|TRBJ2-1|-|TRBV30
CAWSDGIPYNEQFF
TGTGCCTGGAGTGATGGGATTCCCTACAATGAGCAGTTCTTC
>few|TRBJ2-2|-|TRBV2
CASSVSGSDTGELFF
TGTGCCAGCAGTGTATCCGGGTCGGACACCGGGGAGCTGTTTTTT
>few|TRBJ2-1|TRBD2|TRBV2
CASSVSGRKNEQFF
TGTGCCAGCAGTGTTAGCGGGAGGAAAAATGAGCAGTTCTTC
>-|TRBJ1-3|-|TRBV7-2
CASSSNTVGEAGNTIYF
TGTGCCAGCAGCTCCAACACGGTGGGGGAAGCTGGAAACACCATATATTTT
>-|TRBJ2-2|-|TRBV18
CASSPQETGELFF
TGTGCCAGCTCACCGCAGGAAACCGGGGAGCTGTTTTTT
>-|TRBJ2-7|TRBD1|TRBV18
CASSNFEGTGDYEQYF
TGTGCCAGCTCAAACTTTGAGGGGACAGGGGACTACGAGCAGTACTTC
>-|TRBJ2-1|TRBD2|TRBV7-9
CASGREDNEQFF
TGTGCCAGCGGACGGGAGGACAATGAGCAGTTCTTC
>-|TRBJ2-1|TRBD1|TRBV15
CATSRGGTGFREQFF
TGTGCCACCAGCAGAGGCGGGACAGGGTTCAGGGAGCAGTTCTTC
>-|TRBJ2-6|-|TRBV5-8
CASSFHGRGSSGANVLTF
TGTGCCAGCAGCTTCCACGGACGGGGGAGCTCTGGGGCCAACGTCCTGACTTTC
>-|TRBJ2-2|TRBD1|TRBV6-5
CASSPGQTGTGELFF
TGTGCCAGCAGCCCGGGACAGACGGGCACCGGGGAGCTGTTTTTT
>once|TRBJ2-1|-|TRBV6-1
CASSRNNEQFF
TGTGCCAGCAGTCGAAACAATGAGCAGTTCTTC
>-|TRBJ2-7|TRBD2|TRBV5-1
CASSPGLTPYEQYF
TGCGCCAGCAGCCCGGGACTAACACCCTACGAGCAGTACTTC
>-|TRBJ1-2|-|TRBV6-5
CASSYSGTTNYGYTF
TGTGCCAGCAGTTACTCCGGGACAACGAACTATGGCTACACCTTC
>-|TRBJ1-5|-|TRBV19
CASSIGGGGQPQHF
TGTGCCAGTAGTATAGGGGGGGGCGGTCAGCCCCAGCATTTT
>-|TRBJ2-7|TRBD2|TRBV27
CASSSWGSGRNEQYF
TGTGCCAGCAGTTCCTGGGGTAGCGGGAGAAATGAGCAGTACTTC
>-|TRBJ2-3|-|TRBV20-1
CSATGGPTQYF
TGCAGTGCTACCGGGGGGCCTACGCAGTATTTT
>-|TRBJ2-1|TRBD2|TRBV5-1
CASSLRAGLAGIDEQFF
TGCGCCAGCAGCTTACGGGCGGGACTAGCGGGAATCGATGAGCAGTTCTTC
>once|TRBJ1-2|-|TRBV5-6
CASSLGGRNYGYTF
TGTGCCAGCAGCTTAGGTGGCAGAAACTATGGCTACACCTTC
>-|TRBJ2-3|TRBD2|TRBV29-1
CSVEPPRAGADTQYF
TGCAGCGTTGAACCCCCCCGAGCGGGAGCAGATACGCAGTATTTT
>-|TRBJ1-2|TRBD1|TRBV5-1
CASSPTGDGGYTF
TGCGCCAGCAGCCCGACAGGGGATGGAGGCTACACCTTC
>-|TRBJ1-4|TRBD1|TRBV11-2
CASSSWGGGSEKLFF
TGTGCCAGCAGCTCCTGGGGAGGGGGCTCGGAAAAACTGTTTTTT
>-|TRBJ1-1|-|TRBV7-8
CASSENRDGLGGFF
TGTGCCAGCAGCGAAAACAGGGACGGTCTCGGTGGTTTCTTT
>-|TRBJ2-7|-|TRBV5-4
CASSLELNSYEQYF
TGTGCCAGCAGCTTGGAGCTGAACTCCTACGAGCAGTACTTC
>once|TRBJ2-1|-|TRBV7-3
CASSLGVSSYNEQFF
TGTGCCAGCAGCCTCGGGGTCAGCTCCTACAATGAGCAGTTCTTC
>-|TRBJ2-1|TRBD2|TRBV11-2
CASSLRGSGSNNEQFF
TGTGCCAGCAGCTTACGAGGTAGCGGGAGCAACAATGAGCAGTTCTTC
>-|TRBJ2-3|-|TRBV5-1
CASSLSGSGHSTDTQYF
TGCGCCAGCAGCTTGAGTGGGAGCGGACACAGCACAGATACGCAGTATTTT
>-|TRBJ2-1|-|TRBV5-6
CASSLLSLTASYNEQFF
TGTGCCAGCAGCTTGTTGAGCTTGACCGCTTCCTACAATGAGCAGTTCTTC
>-|TRBJ2-1|-|TRBV7-9
CASSLTGTTYNEQFF
TGTGCCAGCAGCTTGACCGGGACAACTTACAATGAGCAGTTCTTC
>few|TRBJ1-6|TRBD1|TRBV7-8
CASSSNSVRGQGNSPLHF
TGTGCCAGCAGCTCTAACAGCGTCCGGGGACAGGGCAATTCACCCCTCCACTTT
>-|TRBJ1-5|-|TRBV19
CASSIQGSQPQHF
TGTGCCAGTAGTATCCAGGGGAGTCAGCCCCAGCATTTT
>-|TRBJ2-7|TRBD1|TRBV27
CASSNPQGSYTYEQYF
TGTGCCAGCAGTAACCCACAGGGGTCCTACACCTACGAGCAGTACTTC
>-|TRBJ2-7|TRBD2|TRBV28
CASRRTSGTGEQYF
TGTGCCAGCAGACGGACTAGCGGGACGGGTGAGCAGTACTTC
>-|TRBJ2-3|-|TRBV27
CASSLLGGLPTDTQYF
TGTGCCAGCAGTCTCCTGGGAGGATTGCCCACAGATACGCAGTATTTT
>-|TRBJ2-1|-|TRBV9
CASSGWRGNNEQFF
TGTGCCAGCAGCGGGTGGCGGGGCAACAATGAGCAGTTCTTC
>-|TRBJ2-3|-|TRBV19
CASNDGRTDTQYF
TGTGCCAGTAATGACGGACGCACAGATACGCAGTATTTT
>once|TRBJ2-3|-|TRBV27
CASSFRSPGLQGNTQYF
TGTGCCAGCAGCTTCCGAAGCCCAGGACTCCAGGGGAACACGCAGTATTTT
>many|TRBJ1-5|-|TRBV6-1
CASDDRSNQPQHF
TGTGCCAGCGATGACAGGAGCAATCAGCCCCAGCATTTT
>-|TRBJ2-2|TRBD1|TRBV6-1
CASSGSTGRGTGELFF
TGTGCCAGCAGTGGGTCGACAGGGCGAGGCACCGGGGAGCTGTTTTTT